The TCR beta chain under discussion was sequenced for a study of regulatory T cells in long-lasting Graves disease. Time point denoted: persistent/refractory GD, antithyroid drugs over 5 years with positive TRAb. The TCR library was prepared using RNA isolated from PBMCs. Investigators prepared the TCR beta libraries by applying iRepertoire HTBI primers and Arm-PCR of CDR3 regions. TCRdb re-analysed the multiplex PCR reads in MiXCR, keeping a single row per CDR3 protein. This sample carries about 430,000 distinct CDR3 sequences, around 23% of them seen once, and the ten largest clones take roughly an eighth. The CDR3 totals 15 residues. The V and J ends lost 3 bases and 7 bases, in that order; junction bases with no gene match: 5. The germline V gene encodes CDR1 GTSNPN and CDR2 SVGIG (reference sequence).

V gene TRBV30 combines with J gene TRBJ2-5; 16 nucleotides line up with TRBD2. The starting material was peripheral blood mononuclear cells (PBMCs), obtained when the disease was refractory, from a patient treated with antithyroid drugs. The receptor's source is a female donor with Graves disease. CDR3 bases: TGTGCCTGGAGCACCGGGACTAGCGGGAGGGGGACCCAGTACTTC. It specifies CAWSTGTSGRGTQYF. Drawing the rest from reference TRBV30 and TRBJ2-5, the complete variable domain is SQTIHQWPATLVQPVGSPLSLECTVEGTSNPNLYWYRQAAGRGLQLLFYSVGIGQISSEVPQNLSASRPQDRQFILSSKKLLLSDSGFYLCAWSTGTSGRGTQYFGPGTRLLVL.